This entry features one TCR beta chain sequence. Its antigen remains unidentified. This entry belongs to a study of identical twins. Study-wide results and caveats: Carriage of fewer insertions was seen in abundant cord blood beta clonotypes, whereas memory repertoires showed none. The study reached conclusions through statistical analysis that was cross-sectional, not following the same donors.

Germline CDR1 is LGHDT and CDR2 is YNNKEL (reference sequence). V was pared by 7 bases and J by 10 bases, with 10 bases of the junction left unmatched. The CDR3 totals 14 residues. A universal primer binding site was introduced by template switching. The final cDNA contained unique molecular identifiers. TCRdb called the 5' RACE reads again in MiXCR, with one record for every CDR3 protein. The sample lists just over 450,000 distinct CDR3 sequences, 13% to 15% occurring once. These data also featured in a second study, about yellow fever vaccine responses in identical twins. From that second work: Convergence reportedly seemed to mark part of the twins' vaccine T cell response, with personalization marking the rest.

The sequence came from a woman younger than 30 in good health. Sequenced: CD4+ T cells sorted from blood. This chain connects TRBV3-1 to TRBJ1-6; 7 positions match TRBD1. CDR3 residues: CASNQDRKGSPLHF. Here the CDR3 DNA reads TGTGCCAGCAATCAGGACAGGAAGGGGTCACCCCTCCACTTT.